This T cell receptor (beta chain) originates from a study of blood T cell repertoires in COVID-19. Study-level information: Researchers got acute and convalescent COVID-19 samples from the United States, Italy and Spain. PBMCs, B-cell-depleted T cells, or T cells provided the cDNA or gDNA that made up the material.

This clone has only a few counts. Repertoires were generated with immunoSEQ multiplex PCR, while TCRdb's copy carries only in-frame clones and drops some. The table has approximately 230,000 clones, about nine tenths seen once. Germline values: CDR1 SEHNR, CDR2 FQNEAQ (reference sequence). V was pared by 1 base and J by 1 base, with 8 bases of the junction left unmatched. The CDR3 contains 17 residues. Sample: PBMCs or T cells enriched from blood (not recorded which). The chain combines TRBV7-9 with TRBJ2-5, with TRBD2 matching over 8 bases. This receptor was identified in a man between 18 and 35 years old who had recovered from COVID-19. The chain's CDR3 is CASSLVTSGGGQETQYF. The CDR3, as DNA: TGTGCCAGCAGCTTAGTTACCTCGGGAGGGGGCCAAGAGACCCAGTACTTC.